This T cell receptor (beta chain) originates from a study of identical twins. This clonotype has just a few counts. The target antigen is unknown. The authors used template switching to add a universal primer site and gave cDNA unique molecular identifiers. TCRdb re-called the 5' RACE reads through MiXCR, storing one row per CDR3 protein. The sample has hundreds of thousands of distinct CDR3 sequences, 8.6% seen once. V was pared by 3 bases and J by 0 bases, with 15 bases between. CDR1 is MNHEY and CDR2 is SMNVEV in the germline V gene (reference sequence). The CDR3 totals 16 residues. Healthy Caucasians supplied all donations. Study-level points and caveats: Conclusions were drawn cross-sectionally by statistical analysis, without following the same donors. Within beta out-of-frame sequences, the excess sharing observed between twins was weaker.

These data were also reused for a study on yellow fever vaccine responses in identical twins.

The TCR originated in a woman under 30 in good health. The sample taken for sequencing was PBMCs. The rearrangement joins TRBV27 to TRBJ2-7; possible D gene TRBD1, 6 bases. CDR3 protein: CASSLRGTSSSYEQYF. As DNA, the CDR3 is TGTGCCAGCAGTTTGAGAGGGACAAGCTCCTCCTACGAGCAGTACTTC.